Shown below are 18 T cell receptor beta chains from a single sample sequenced in a study of T-cell reconstitution after alpha-beta-depleted transplantation in children. Molecular barcoding with unique molecular identifiers was used for the TCRbeta library. TCRdb recomputed calls from the PCR reads with MiXCR, one row per CDR3 protein. The repertoire holds fewer than 700,000 distinct CDR3 sequences, with under 15% as singletons. This material consisted of PBMCs, mostly from graft donor cells, taken 360 days after TCRalphabeta/CD19-depleted stem cell transplant. These receptors came from a male patient younger than 18 who had a stem cell transplant for acute myeloid leukemia, so the T cells may come from the graft donor.

As regards this clonotype: As the CDR3 is not closed by the conserved phenylalanine or tryptophan, this likely results from a read error. V gene TRBV7-9 combines with J gene TRBJ2-5; 7 bases are a match to TRBD2. Germline lookup yields CDR1 SEHNR and CDR2 FQNEAQ (reference sequence). The V and J ends lost 2 bases and 4 bases, in that order; junction bases with no gene match: 10. CDR3 length: 16 residues. CDR3 DNA sequence: TGTGCCAGCAGCTTACGGGGGGAGTCGACCCCAGAGACCCAGTACTAC. It specifies CASSLRGESTPETQYY.

The gene calls are TRBV6-1 and TRBJ2-2; a weak D match, TRBD1 (5 bases). The CDR3 contains 17 residues. The germline V gene has CDR1 MNHNS and CDR2 SASEGT. V lost 6 bases and J 4 bases, leaving 21 bases between the germline ends. The CDR3 here is CASSPFLGVAITGELFF. For the CDR3, the DNA is TGTGCCAGCAGCCCCTTCTTAGGGGTGGCCATCACCGGGGAGCTGTTTTTT.

This clonotype was observed at least ten times. The chain has TRBV29-1 and TRBJ2-3; tentative D call: TRBD2 (5 bases). V was pared by 2 bases and J by 2 bases, with 11 bases between. CDR1 is SQVTM and CDR2 is ANQGSEA in the germline V gene. The CDR3 length is 14 residues. The CDR3 nucleotides read TGCAGCGTTGAATACTTAGCGCACACAGATACGCAGTATTTT. Residues: CSVEYLAHTDTQYF.

The chain carries TRBV2 and TRBJ2-5; D possibly corresponds to TRBD2 (7 bases). The germline CDR1 and CDR2 sequences are SNHLY and FYNNEI. V dropped 4 bases and J dropped 2 bases, with 14 bases sitting between them. This CDR3 contains 15 residues. The chain's CDR3 is CASSVGGAGQETQYF. CDR3 nucleotides: TGTGCCAGCAGTGTTGGGGGGGCTGGGCAAGAGACCCAGTACTTC.

The chain carries TRBV4-3 and TRBJ2-7; no reliable D call. This CDR3 is built from 14 residues. Between the trimmed V and J ends, which lost 4 bases and 0 bases, there was a span of 10 bases. The V gene's germline CDR1 is LGHNA and CDR2 YSLEER. The DNA of the CDR3 is TGCGCCAGCAGCCCCTTACTCCTCTCCTACGAGCAGTACTTC. Residues: CASSPLLLSYEQYF.

This chain joins TRBV27 and TRBJ2-2; TRBD1 agrees at 7 bases. J gave up 0 bases and V 1 base, and 2 bases lay outside the gene matches. The CDR3 consists of 16 residues. The germline V gene has CDR1 MNHEY and CDR2 SMNVEV (reference sequence). Written as DNA, the CDR3 is TGTGCCAGCAGTTTATGGCAGGGGGCGAACACCGGGGAGCTGTTTTTT. As protein: CASSLWQGANTGELFF.

The chain combines TRBV7-2 with TRBJ2-1; possibly TRBD1 or TRBD2 for D (5 bases each). Trimming took 1 base from V and 3 from J, leaving 13 bases between them. Germline V gene data show CDR1 as SGHTA and CDR2 as FQGNSA. The CDR3 runs 16 residues. The CDR3 coding sequence is TGTGCCAGCAGCTTAGGAGGGACCGCGTACTACAATGAGCAGTTCTTC. Translated: CASSLGGTAYYNEQFF.

V and J are TRBV12-3 or TRBV12-4 and TRBJ2-6; tentatively, D is TRBD2 (6 bases). The CDR3 is 15 residues long. V lost 5 bases and J 2 bases, leaving 10 bases between the germline ends. CDR3 DNA sequence: TGTGCCAGCAGTCCCGGCGGGGCTGGGGCCAACGTCCTGACTTTC. Protein: CASSPGGAGANVLTF.

This clonotype was recorded a few times. The chain links TRBV4-2 to TRBJ1-2; D gene uncertain. V was cut by 1 base and J by 0 bases, with 3 bases left in between. Germline CDR1 reads LGHNA; CDR2 reads YNFKEQ. There are 13 residues in the CDR3. CDR3 sequence (DNA): TGTGCCAGCAGCCAAGGAACTAACTATGGCTACACCTTC. It codes for CASSQGTNYGYTF.

This clonotype was observed a few times. This sequence joins TRBV9 and TRBJ2-7, with TRBD1 as a possible D gene (6 bases). Germline-derived CDR1 and CDR2 are SGDLS and YYNGEE. The CDR3 runs 17 residues. V lost 4 bases to trimming and J lost 3 bases, with 23 bases between them. The CDR3 here is CASSTHIERGGIYEQYF. Here the CDR3 DNA reads TGTGCCAGCAGCACCCACATTGAACGTGGGGGCATCTACGAGCAGTACTTC. The full variable domain, rest sourced from reference TRBV9 and TRBJ2-7, is DSGVTQTPKHLITATGQRVTLRCSPRSGDLSVYWYQQSLDQGLQFLIQYYNGEERAKGNILERFSAQQFPDLHSELNLSSLELGDSALYFCASSTHIERGGIYEQYFGPGTRLTVT.

V usage is TRBV7-8 and J usage is TRBJ2-7, with 7 bases lining up with TRBD2. From germline, CDR1 is SGHVS and CDR2 FQNEAQ. The CDR3 covers 16 residues. Trimming removed 5 bases from V and 3 bases from J; junction bases left unmatched: 13. The CDR3 DNA follows: TGTGCCAGCAGCCCTGGTCGCGGGGGTTTACTCTACGAGCAGTACTTC. This gives the protein CASSPGRGGLLYEQYF.

This clonotype was detected a few times. CDR3 sequence: CASSLGSTGLAGSWADTQYF. The CDR3 nucleotides are TGTGCCAGCAGCTTAGGAAGTACGGGACTAGCGGGATCTTGGGCAGATACGCAGTATTTT. V is TRBV7-9 and J is TRBJ2-3; 13 bases are shared with TRBD2. Trimming cost V 1 base and J 4 bases; bases outside gene matches: 14. Germline CDR1 is SEHNR and CDR2 is FQNEAQ (reference sequence). The CDR3 has 20 residues. The entire variable domain, with the rest obtained from reference TRBV7-9 and TRBJ2-3, is as follows: DTGVSQNPRHKITKRGQNVTFRCDPISEHNRLYWYRQTLGQGPEFLTYFQNEAQLEKSRLLSDRFSAERPKGSFSTLEIQRTEQGDSAMYLCASSLGSTGLAGSWADTQYFGPGTRLTVL.

The chain joins TRBV27 to TRBJ2-7; maybe TRBD2 (6 bases). The CDR3 covers 15 residues. Germline CDR1 reads MNHEY; CDR2 reads SMNVEV (reference sequence). Trimming took 5 bases from V and 4 from J, leaving 18 bases between them. CDR3 loop: CASSPTGVRGYEQYF. The CDR3 bases are TGTGCCAGCAGTCCTACGGGAGTAAGGGGTTACGAGCAGTACTTC.

The table lists this clonotype with many counts. J is TRBJ1-4 and V is TRBV5-1; D is unclear. V dropped 4 bases and J dropped 0 bases, with 10 bases sitting between them. The CDR3 contains 15 residues. The germline V gene encodes CDR1 SGHRS and CDR2 YFSETQ. The CDR3 sequence is CASSANRATNEKLFF. CDR3 sequence (DNA): TGCGCCAGCAGCGCAAACAGAGCAACTAATGAAAAACTGTTTTTT. Full variable domain (rest looked up from reference TRBV5-1 and TRBJ1-4): KAGVTQTPRYLIKTRGQQVTLSCSPISGHRSVSWYQQTPGQGLQFLFEYFSETQRNKGNFPGRFSGRQFSNSRSEMNVSTLELGDSALYLCASSANRATNEKLFFGSGTQLSVL.

The rearrangement uses TRBV7-9 and TRBJ1-6; 7 bases are a match to TRBD1. The V and J ends lost 6 bases and 9 bases, in that order; junction bases with no gene match: 11. The CDR3 contains 15 residues. CDR1 and CDR2 from the germline V gene are SEHNR and FQNEAQ (reference sequence). The CDR3 is CASRWTGRGPSPLHF. DNA of the CDR3: TGTGCCAGCAGATGGACAGGCCGCGGTCCTTCACCCCTCCACTTT.

In its sample, this clonotype was seen many times. CDR3 region: CASSSRLAGIQNEQFF. The CDR3 DNA reads as TGTGCCAGCAGCTCCAGACTAGCGGGGATTCAGAATGAGCAGTTCTTC. This chain uses TRBV9 with TRBJ2-1; TRBD2 agrees at 11 bases. With V trimmed by 4 bases and J by 7 bases, 10 bases remained unmatched. Germline V gives CDR1 SGDLS, CDR2 YYNGEE. The CDR3 covers 16 residues.

The rearrangement uses TRBV20-1 and TRBJ1-5; 7 bases align to TRBD1. The CDR3 is made up of 15 amino acids. Per germline, CDR1 DFQATT and CDR2 SNEGSKA (reference sequence). J lost 5 bases, V lost 0 bases, and 7 bases had no gene match. CDR3 in amino acids: CSARDVRDSYQPQHF. The CDR3, as DNA: TGCAGTGCTAGAGATGTCCGGGACAGTTATCAGCCCCAGCATTTT.

This clonotype was picked up a small number of times. CDR3 bases: TGTGCCAGCAGCGTAGTCGGCGGAAACACCATATATTTT. This sequence encodes CASSVVGGNTIYF. The chain links TRBV9 to TRBJ1-3; no reliable D call. Deletions cut 0 bases from V and 4 bases from J, with 5 bases between. CDR1 and CDR2 from the germline V gene are SGDLS and YYNGEE. There are 13 residues in the CDR3.